This passage covers 19 T cell receptor beta chains from one sample sequenced in a study of T cells in lung cancer brain metastases. Method: immunoSEQ multiplex PCR; TCRdb's copy keeps in-frame clones and lacks some. The profile covers 2,500 to 3,000 clones, with 85% to 90% appearing a single time and roughly 6.6% taken by the ten largest. The sequencing input was tumor tissue from the primary lung tumor. The receptors derive from a woman aged 60-75 years with non-small cell lung cancer.

The V and J genes are TRBV13 and TRBJ1-1; 7 bases fit TRBD1. Germline CDR1 is PRHDT and CDR2 is FYEKMQ (reference sequence). With V trimmed by 5 bases and J by 1 base, 4 bases remained unmatched. This CDR3 region has 14 residues. The CDR3 spells CASSKDRRNTEAFF. CDR3 DNA: TGTGCCAGCAGCAAGGACAGGCGGAACACTGAAGCTTTCTTT.

On this clone itself: Different DNA sequences within this sample yield the same CDR3. V gene TRBV4-2 combines with J gene TRBJ2-1; the D is unclear. The V end was cut by 0 bases, the J end by 5 bases, with 8 bases between. The CDR3 totals 14 residues. CDR1 is LGHNA and CDR2 is YNFKEQ in the germline V gene. DNA of the CDR3: TGTGCCAGCAGCCAAGATCGGCGGAACAATGAGCAGTTCTTC. It yields the protein CASSQDRRNNEQFF.

This chain's CDR3 is CSVVAGDGNTEAFF. For the CDR3, the DNA is TGCAGCGTTGTGGCAGGGGACGGGAACACTGAAGCTTTCTTT. The rearrangement uses TRBV29-1 and TRBJ1-1; maybe TRBD1 (6 bases). Trimming took 4 bases from V and 1 from J, leaving 13 bases between them. There are 14 residues in the CDR3. Germline V CDR1 and CDR2: SQVTM, ANQGSEA.

The chain has TRBV7-8 and TRBJ2-7, with 9 bases lining up with TRBD2. Germline V gene lookup returns CDR1 SGHVS and CDR2 FQNEAQ. This CDR3 is built from 14 residues. Trimming removed 5 bases from V and 2 bases from J; junction bases left unmatched: 4. In DNA form, the CDR3 reads TGTGCCAGCAGCCAGTTAGCGGGAGCCTACGAGCAGTACTTC. This translates into CASSQLAGAYEQYF. The entire variable domain, with the rest obtained from reference TRBV7-8 and TRBJ2-7, is as follows: GAGVSQSPRYKVAKRGQDVALRCDPISGHVSLFWYQQALGQGPEFLTYFQNEAQLDKSGLPSDRFFAERPEGSVSTLKIQRTQQEDSAVYLCASSQLAGAYEQYFGPGTRLTVT.

This chain connects TRBV19 to TRBJ1-3, with no clear D. The V end lost 9 bases, the J end lost 9 bases, and 9 bases lay between the germline ends. The CDR3 consists of 10 residues. Germline V gene data show CDR1 as LNHDA and CDR2 as SQIVND (reference sequence). The CDR3 DNA sequence: TGTGCCAGCTACCGTTCCACCATATATTTT. Translation: CASYRSTIYF.

The chain links TRBV19 to TRBJ1-5; tentatively, D is TRBD1 (6 bases). The CDR3 totals 15 residues. Germline assignment: CDR1 LNHDA and CDR2 SQIVND (reference sequence). The V end lost 1 base, the J end lost 1 base, and 8 bases lay between the germline ends. CDR3 sequence (DNA): TGTGCCAGTAGTATAGGGACAGCGAGCAATCAGCCCCAGCATTTT. It codes for CASSIGTASNQPQHF.

V usage is TRBV4-3 and J usage is TRBJ2-7; the D is unclear. The V gene's germline CDR1 is LGHNA and CDR2 YSLEER. The CDR3 length is 14 residues. With 2 bases removed from V and 7 bases from J, the gap between germline ends came to 15 bases. CDR3 loop: CASSQHLTSGEQYF. For the CDR3, the DNA is TGCGCCAGCAGCCAACACCTGACCTCGGGTGAGCAGTACTTC.

The chain carries TRBV11-2 and TRBJ2-1, with D possibly being TRBD1 (5 bases). Trimming removed 8 bases from V and 4 bases from J, with 9 bases in between. Germline lookup yields CDR1 SGHAT and CDR2 FQNNGV. CDR3 length equals 12 residues. The CDR3 coding sequence is TGTGCCAGCGCTAGGGGTTACAATGAGCAGTTCTTC. This codes for CASARGYNEQFF.

The chain uses TRBV2 and TRBJ2-7; weak D call: TRBD1 (6 bases). CDR1 and CDR2 from the germline V gene are SNHLY and FYNNEI. Trimming took off 9 bases at V and 3 bases at J, with 15 bases between the two ends. The CDR3 is made up of 13 amino acids. The CDR3 loop is CASSWEQGYEQYF. The DNA for the CDR3 is TGTGCCAGTAGTTGGGAACAGGGCTACGAGCAGTACTTC.

V and J are TRBV19 and TRBJ1-6; 9 nucleotides line up with TRBD1. The J segment lost 7 bases and the V segment lost 6 bases, leaving 4 bases of the junction unmatched. In germline, CDR1 is LNHDA, CDR2 SQIVND (reference sequence). This CDR3 has 14 amino acids. The CDR3 sequence: CASRGDRGNSPLHF. CDR3 nucleotide sequence: TGTGCCAGTAGGGGTGACAGGGGGAATTCACCCCTCCACTTT.

The V gene is TRBV5-4, the J gene TRBJ1-2; a possible D gene is TRBD1 (6 bases). The CDR3 is 12 amino acids. CDR1 is SGHNT, CDR2 YYREEE, per germline (reference sequence). The V and J ends lost 2 bases and 6 bases respectively, with 8 bases between them. The CDR3 region is CASSFRTDGYTF. CDR3 in DNA: TGTGCCAGCAGCTTCCGGACAGATGGCTACACCTTC.

The V and J genes are TRBV28 and TRBJ1-1; 7 bases map to TRBD1. The junction had 8 bases not matched to a gene; V was cut back by 7 bases and J by 0 bases. The germline gives CDR1 MDHEN, CDR2 SYDVKM. The length of the CDR3 is 15 residues. In DNA form, the CDR3 reads TGTGCCAGCACAAGGACAGGCGAGATGAACACTGAAGCTTTCTTT. As protein: CASTRTGEMNTEAFF.

This chain uses TRBV29-1 with TRBJ2-7; a possible D gene is TRBD1 (5 bases). This CDR3 spans 12 amino acids. Trimming removed 7 bases at V and 2 bases at J, with 12 bases between. The germline V gene encodes CDR1 SQVTM and CDR2 ANQGSEA. CDR3 nucleotides: TGCAGCGCCTCCTCAGGGCCCTACGAGCAGTACTTC. Protein: CSASSGPYEQYF.

This clone occurred once. V is TRBV28 and J is TRBJ1-1, with 10 nucleotides matching TRBD1. With 11 bases clipped from V and 0 bases from J, the junction kept 6 bases outside the gene matches. CDR1 MDHEN and CDR2 SYDVKM come from the germline V gene. This CDR3 has 14 residues. CDR3 in amino acids: CAATGGGMNTEAFF. DNA of the CDR3: TGTGCCGCGACAGGGGGCGGCATGAACACTGAAGCTTTCTTT.

This chain connects TRBV5-1 to TRBJ2-5, with 8 positions matching TRBD2. The germline V gene has CDR1 SGHRS and CDR2 YFSETQ. V lost 0 bases to trimming and J lost 3 bases; unmatched junction nucleotides: 7. This CDR3 contains 16 residues. CDR3 sequence (DNA): TGCGCCAGCAGCTTGGCCGGGAGGGCTAGCGAAGAGACCCAGTACTTC. It specifies CASSLAGRASEETQYF. The variable domain in full, completed from reference TRBV5-1 and TRBJ2-5, reads KAGVTQTPRYLIKTRGQQVTLSCSPISGHRSVSWYQQTPGQGLQFLFEYFSETQRNKGNFPGRFSGRQFSNSRSEMNVSTLELGDSALYLCASSLAGRASEETQYFGPGTRLLVL.

This clone was counted a few times. The V gene is TRBV11-2, the J gene TRBJ2-3; TRBD2 matches 12 bases. This CDR3 comprises 16 residues. V trimming: 3 bases; J trimming: 2 bases; junction bases outside the gene matches: 3. Germline V gene lookup returns CDR1 SGHAT and CDR2 FQNNGV. The DNA for the CDR3 is TGTGCCAGCAGCTTCGGACTAGCGGGAACCACAGATACGCAGTATTTT. This sequence encodes CASSFGLAGTTDTQYF.

The rearrangement uses TRBV19 and TRBJ2-5; TRBD2 is a possible D gene (5 bases). Germline V gene lookup returns CDR1 LNHDA and CDR2 SQIVND (reference sequence). This CDR3 comprises 15 residues. V lost 2 bases and J 4 bases, leaving 14 bases between the germline ends. Here the CDR3 reads CASSISASPPETQYF. Here the CDR3 DNA reads TGTGCCAGTAGTATAAGTGCTAGCCCCCCAGAGACCCAGTACTTC.

The chain carries TRBV4-1 and TRBJ1-6; the match to TRBD1 covers 7 bases. CDR1 MGHRA and CDR2 YSYEKL come from the germline V gene. This CDR3 spans 17 amino acids. V lost 4 bases to trimming and J lost 6 bases; unmatched junction nucleotides: 12. The CDR3 loop reads CASSLRLQTGTNSPLHF. Written as DNA, the CDR3 is TGCGCCAGCAGCCTCCGACTACAGACAGGGACTAATTCACCCCTCCACTTT.

This chain links TRBV19 with TRBJ1-2; a possible D gene is TRBD1 (5 bases). Per the germline V gene, CDR1 is LNHDA and CDR2 is SQIVND (reference sequence). The CDR3 totals 15 residues. V lost 7 bases and J 7 bases, leaving 22 bases between the germline ends. CDR3 in amino acids: CASMSGGPPGRGYTF. CDR3 in DNA: TGTGCCAGTATGTCCGGCGGTCCACCGGGACGTGGCTACACCTTC.